The rows below give T cell receptor beta chains drawn from one sample of a study of blood T cell repertoires in COVID-19. Using immunoSEQ multiplex PCR, the repertoire was profiled, and TCRdb retains in-frame clones only, with some absent. The profile shows some 190,000 clones, roughly 85% of them singletons. Sequenced sample: peripheral blood. The origin of the receptors is a human donor with active or convalescent COVID-19. The donor label of this sample is uncertain. Both conserved end residues are part of each CDR3. A D gene is named only where the DNA matches it firmly. Not every row has a clone size; where given, it reads once, few, many or a size class.

D	V	size	length	J	DNA	CDR3
NA	TRBV20-1	few	11	TRBJ2-7	TGCAGTGCTCCCAGGGGGGCCGAGCAGTACTTC	CSAPRGAEQYF
NA	TRBV7-2	NA	14	TRBJ2-7	TGTGCCAGCAGCCCAGACTCGGGGTTCGACGAGCAGTACTTC	CASSPDSGFDEQYF
NA	TRBV7-9	NA	14	TRBJ1-1	TGTGCCAGCACCCCCGGGGACACAGAGACTGAAGCTTTCTTT	CASTPGDTETEAFF
NA	TRBV30	NA	11	TRBJ2-5	TGTGCCTGGAGTACCGGGGAGACCCAGTACTTC	CAWSTGETQYF
NA	TRBV5-1	few	12	TRBJ2-5	TGCGCCAGCAGCGTTGACAGGGAGACCCAGTACTTC	CASSVDRETQYF
NA	TRBV5-1	NA	15	TRBJ2-7	TGCGCCAGCAGCTTGGGCGGCACAGGGAATTACGAGCAGTACTTC	CASSLGGTGNYEQYF
NA	TRBV10-3	NA	14	TRBJ2-1	TGTGCCATCAGAGCCGGGACTGGCATGAATGAGCAGTTCTTC	CAIRAGTGMNEQFF
TRBD1	TRBV24-1	NA	15	TRBJ2-1	TGTGCCACCAGTGACAAACCGGGACAGGGAAATGAGCAGTTCTTC	CATSDKPGQGNEQFF
TRBD2	TRBV6-2/TRBV6-3	NA	18	TRBJ2-5	TGTGCCAGCAGTTATTGGACTAGCGGGGGGGGGTACCAAGAGACCCAGTACTTC	CASSYWTSGGGYQETQYF
NA	TRBV2	NA	15	TRBJ2-2	TGTGCCAGCAGTGAAGGGACACTGAACACCGGGGAGCTGTTTTTT	CASSEGTLNTGELFF
NA	TRBV12-3/TRBV12-4	NA	12	TRBJ1-2	TGTGCCAGCAGTCCCCGGAGTCGGGGCTACACCTTC	CASSPRSRGYTF
NA	TRBV19	once	13	TRBJ1-1	TGTGCCAGTTCAACAGGGACGGTAACTGAAGCTTTCTTT	CASSTGTVTEAFF
NA	TRBV11-1	once	15	TRBJ1-1	TGTGCCAGCAGCTTGACCCCGCTCGGGGAAAGTGAAGCTTTCTTT	CASSLTPLGESEAFF
NA	TRBV12-5	NA	15	TRBJ2-7	TGTGCTAGTGGTTTGGGGCTCTCCCAGGCGCACGAGCAGTACTTC	CASGLGLSQAHEQYF
TRBD1	TRBV10-3	NA	15	TRBJ1-5	TGTGCCATCAGTGGGATGACAGGGTATGATCAGCCCCAGCATTTT	CAISGMTGYDQPQHF
NA	TRBV5-1	NA	19	TRBJ2-6	TGCGCCAGCAGCTTGGAGGGGGGGGCCCGGTCCTCTGGGGCCAACGTCCTGACTTTC	CASSLEGGARSSGANVLTF
NA	TRBV6-1	NA	13	TRBJ2-7	TGTGCCAGCAGTGAACCGGGTACCTACGAGCAGTACTTC	CASSEPGTYEQYF
TRBD1	TRBV7-2	NA	15	TRBJ2-7	TGTGCCAGCAGCTTAGCGGCGGACAGGCTGGCGATGCGGTACTTC	CASSLAADRLAMRYF
TRBD2	TRBV7-6	NA	14	TRBJ2-3	TGTGCCAGCAGCCCGCGGACTAGCGGAGATACGCAGTATTTT	CASSPRTSGDTQYF
NA	TRBV7-2	once	15	TRBJ1-2	TGTGCCAGCAGCTTAGCTCTGGCGGTTAACTATGGCTACACCTTC	CASSLALAVNYGYTF
TRBD1	TRBV7-3	NA	15	TRBJ2-7	TGTGCCAGCAGCTTAACTCAGGGGGCCGGCGACGAGCAGTACTTC	CASSLTQGAGDEQYF
NA	TRBV28	few	15	TRBJ1-3	TGTGCCAGCAGTCTCCCCACAGGGTTCGGAAACACCATATATTTT	CASSLPTGFGNTIYF
NA	TRBV9	NA	17	TRBJ1-4	TGTGCCAGCAGCCAGGACGGGGGGAGTTCAACTAATGAAAAACTGTTTTTT	CASSQDGGSSTNEKLFF
NA	TRBV9	NA	14	TRBJ1-2	TGTGCCAGCAGCGTAGGTCCACAGTACTATGGCTACACCTTC	CASSVGPQYYGYTF
NA	TRBV30	few	17	TRBJ1-6	TGTGCCTGGAGGGGGACTGTTCTAAGCTCCTATAATTCACCCCTCCACTTT	CAWRGTVLSSYNSPLHF
NA	TRBV27	NA	16	TRBJ1-2	TGTGCCAGCAGTTTATCTTCGGGGGGCGGGTTGGGAGGCTACACCTTC	CASSLSSGGGLGGYTF
NA	TRBV14	few	12	TRBJ1-2	TGTGCCAGCAGCCAAGAGCGCAATGGCTACACCTTC	CASSQERNGYTF
TRBD1	TRBV5-6	NA	14	TRBJ1-1	TGTGCCAGCAGCTCCCGGGACAGGGACACTGAAGCTTTCTTT	CASSSRDRDTEAFF
NA	TRBV10-1	NA	13	TRBJ2-7	TGCGCCAGCAGTGAGACATGGGGCGTCGAGCAGTACTTC	CASSETWGVEQYF
TRBD1	TRBV7-8	NA	16	TRBJ1-5	TGTGCCAGCAGCGCTTACAGGGGGTATGGCAATCAGCCCCAGCATTTT	CASSAYRGYGNQPQHF
TRBD1	TRBV9	NA	17	TRBJ1-1	TGTGCCAGCAGCGAGACAGGGGGCGCCAGGATGAACACTGAAGCTTTCTTT	CASSETGGARMNTEAFF
TRBD1	TRBV3-1/TRBV3-2	NA	15	TRBJ2-1	TGTGCCAGCAGCCCAGGGACAGGGGGATACAATGAGCAGTTCTTC	CASSPGTGGYNEQFF
NA	TRBV28	NA	14	TRBJ1-5	TGTGCCAGCAGTTTGTTAGGGGGCAATCAGCCCCAGCATTTT	CASSLLGGNQPQHF
NA	TRBV12-3/TRBV12-4	NA	13	TRBJ2-2	TGTGCCAGCAGACCCAGGAACACCGGGGAGCTGTTTTTT	CASRPRNTGELFF
TRBD1	TRBV3-1/TRBV3-2	NA	18	TRBJ1-6	TGTGCCAGCAGCCAAGATATAGGACAGGGGCCCCTTAATTCACCCCTCCACTTT	CASSQDIGQGPLNSPLHF
NA	TRBV12-3/TRBV12-4	NA	13	TRBJ2-7	TGTGCCAGCAGCCCTGCGGGCGGGTATGAGCAGTACTTC	CASSPAGGYEQYF
NA	TRBV6-5	NA	11	TRBJ2-3	TGTGCCAGCAGCCTCACAGATACGCAGTATTTT	CASSLTDTQYF
NA	TRBV7-2	NA	14	TRBJ2-7	TGTGCCAGCAGCACATACAGGAGTCCCTACGAGCAGTACTTC	CASSTYRSPYEQYF
NA	TRBV15	NA	14	TRBJ2-2	TGTGCCACCGGCGCGGGTCCTGACACCGGGGAGCTGTTTTTT	CATGAGPDTGELFF
TRBD2	TRBV24-1	NA	13	TRBJ2-7	TGTGCCACCTCTAGCGGGAGGGCCTACGAGCAGTACTTC	CATSSGRAYEQYF
TRBD1	TRBV7-6	NA	17	TRBJ1-3	TGTGCCAGCAGTTCCGCCACAGGGGGCCGTCGGGGAAACACCATATATTTT	CASSSATGGRRGNTIYF
NA	TRBV7-2	NA	14	TRBJ2-3	TGTGCCAGCAGCGTGCGGTCCACCACAGATACGCAGTATTTT	CASSVRSTTDTQYF
NA	TRBV7-2	NA	15	TRBJ2-3	TGTGCCAGCAGCTTAGCGGGGCTTAGCACAGATACGCAGTATTTT	CASSLAGLSTDTQYF
TRBD2	TRBV7-2	NA	16	TRBJ2-5	TGTGCCAGCAGCAGACTCGGACTAGCGGATCAAGAGACCCAGTACTTC	CASSRLGLADQETQYF
NA	TRBV28	NA	11	TRBJ1-2	TGTGCCAGCAGTTTCCAAGCGGGCTACACCTTC	CASSFQAGYTF
NA	TRBV14	NA	14	TRBJ2-3	TGTGCCAGCAGCCAGGGGCGCAACACAGATACGCAGTATTTT	CASSQGRNTDTQYF
TRBD2	TRBV18	NA	14	TRBJ2-7	TGTGCCAGCTCAGTTTCTAGCGGGCCCTTGGAGCAGTACTTC	CASSVSSGPLEQYF
NA	TRBV30	NA	14	TRBJ1-3	TGTGCCTGGAGGGGGGCTAGCTCTGGAAACACCATATATTTT	CAWRGASSGNTIYF
TRBD2	TRBV30	NA	16	TRBJ2-7	TGTGCCTGGAGCAGGACGGACCGACTAGCAGAGTACGAGCAGTACTTC	CAWSRTDRLAEYEQYF
NA	TRBV5-1	NA	13	TRBJ2-1	TGCGCCAGCAGCACCGCACTAGGCAATGAGCAGTTCTTC	CASSTALGNEQFF
TRBD1	TRBV7-2	NA	16	TRBJ1-6	TGTGCCAGCAGCTTAGAGGAAGGGACAGGCCGATCACCCCTCCACTTT	CASSLEEGTGRSPLHF
TRBD2	TRBV7-9	NA	15	TRBJ2-7	TGTGCCAGCAGCTTCTGGACTAGCGGGAGCGACGAGCAGTACTTC	CASSFWTSGSDEQYF
TRBD2	TRBV24-1	NA	17	TRBJ2-1	TGTGCCACCAGTGATTTTTTTAGCGGGGGCACCTACAATGAGCAGTTCTTC	CATSDFFSGGTYNEQFF
TRBD2	TRBV2	NA	16	TRBJ2-3	TGTGCCAGCAGGTGGAAACCTGGGACTAGCGGGAGGGGGCAGTATTTT	CASRWKPGTSGRGQYF
TRBD1	TRBV7-3	NA	14	TRBJ1-1	TGTGCCAGCAGCCGATTCGCAGGGGGCACTGAAGCTTTCTTT	CASSRFAGGTEAFF
NA	TRBV28	NA	13	TRBJ2-5	TGTGCCAGCAGCATTGGGCTACCTGGAACCCAGTACTTC	CASSIGLPGTQYF